This TCR beta chain was sequenced for a study of blood T cells in healthy people across ages. Primed by a sample-barcoded 5' primer and a J-beta primer mix, a second PCR proceeded for 7 to 11 cycles. TCRdb re-called the 5' RACE reads through MiXCR, storing one row per CDR3 protein. The sample has approximately 1.5 million distinct CDR3 sequences, under 55% seen once. J was trimmed by 3 bases and V by 4 bases; bases with no gene match: 8. CDR1 is MNHEY and CDR2 is SVGAGI in the germline V gene. The CDR3 is made up of 16 amino acids. The sequence was obtained from a young woman in good health. V gene TRBV6-5 combines with J gene TRBJ2-1; 8 nucleotides line up with TRBD2. Source material: blood. The DNA for the CDR3 is TGTGCCAGCAGTTCCCTCTCGGGGGGGCGCTACAATGAGCAGTTCTTC. Translated: CASSSLSGGRYNEQFF.